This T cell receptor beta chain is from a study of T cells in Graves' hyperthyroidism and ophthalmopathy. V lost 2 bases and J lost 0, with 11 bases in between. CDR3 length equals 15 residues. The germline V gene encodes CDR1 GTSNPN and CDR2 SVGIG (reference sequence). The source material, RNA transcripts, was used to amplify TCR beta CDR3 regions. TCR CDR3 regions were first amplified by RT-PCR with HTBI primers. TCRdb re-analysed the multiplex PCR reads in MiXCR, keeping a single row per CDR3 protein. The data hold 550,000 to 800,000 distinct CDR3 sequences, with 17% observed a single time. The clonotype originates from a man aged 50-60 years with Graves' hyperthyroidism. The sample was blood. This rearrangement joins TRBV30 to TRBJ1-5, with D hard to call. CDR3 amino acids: CAWSIGAYSNQPQHF. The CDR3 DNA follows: TGTGCCTGGAGTATCGGAGCGTATAGCAATCAGCCCCAGCATTTT.